This T cell receptor beta chain was sequenced in a study of glioma-infiltrating T cells. TCR alpha and beta CDR3 regions were amplified from RNA using iRepertoire nested multiplex PCR. A single record per CDR3 protein comes from TCRdb applying MiXCR to the multiplex PCR reads. The sample shows 300,000 to 450,000 distinct CDR3 sequences, approximately 42% of them seen only once. The CDR3 covers 14 residues. From germline, CDR1 is MNHNY and CDR2 SVGAGI (reference sequence). On this clonotype: One junction end disagrees with the germline gene, perhaps due to a read error.

The rearrangement uses TRBV6-6 and TRBJ2-3; TRBD1 agrees at 7 bases. This clonotype was obtained from a human donor with low-grade glioma or glioblastoma, undergoing nonglioma brain surgery, or in good health (not recorded which). What was sequenced was glioma tissue, nonneoplastic brain tissue, or PBMCs (not recorded which). The CDR3 DNA is TGTGCCAGCAGTTACTTGAGGGGGACAGATAAGCAGTATTTT. It codes for CASSYLRGTDKQYF.